Sequencing of this T cell receptor (beta chain) was carried out in a study of graft-versus-host responses after intestinal transplantation. Notes on the study in general: The recipient marrow held GvH clones, and some of them showed up first in ileum or blood. GvH clone levels peaked in circulation, and this peak was associated with early post-transplant HvG declines.

Germline CDR1 MNHGY, CDR2 SAAAGT. This CDR3 contains 13 residues. V was clipped by 7 bases and J by 3 bases, with 12 bases between them. Remarks on this clone: The antigen remains unidentified.

Repertoires were generated with immunoSEQ multiplex PCR, while TCRdb's copy carries only in-frame clones and drops some. The sample yields fewer than 70,000 clones, about nine tenths seen once. The receptor comes from a human patient who received an intestinal transplant, so some T cells may come from the graft donor. The chain is built from TRBV6-8 and TRBJ1-1; tentatively, D is TRBD1 (5 bases). This sample comprised bone marrow, obtained roughly 110 weeks after intestinal transplantation. The CDR3 protein is CASNTRGDTEAFF. The CDR3 DNA sequence: TGTGCCAGCAACACTCGGGGGGACACTGAAGCTTTCTTT.